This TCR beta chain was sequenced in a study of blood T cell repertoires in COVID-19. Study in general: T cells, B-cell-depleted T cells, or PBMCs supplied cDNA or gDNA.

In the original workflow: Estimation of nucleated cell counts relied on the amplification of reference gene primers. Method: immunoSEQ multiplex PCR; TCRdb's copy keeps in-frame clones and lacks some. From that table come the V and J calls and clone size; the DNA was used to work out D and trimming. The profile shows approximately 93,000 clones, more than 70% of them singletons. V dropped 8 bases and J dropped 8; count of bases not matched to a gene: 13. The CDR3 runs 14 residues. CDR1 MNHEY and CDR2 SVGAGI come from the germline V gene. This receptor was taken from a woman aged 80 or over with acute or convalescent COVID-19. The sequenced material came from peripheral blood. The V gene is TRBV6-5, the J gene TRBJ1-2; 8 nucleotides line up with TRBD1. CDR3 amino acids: CASARTGRVGGYTF. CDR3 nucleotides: TGTGCCAGCGCTAGGACAGGGAGGGTTGGGGGCTACACCTTC.